This is a list of T cell receptor beta chains from one sample in a study of regulatory T cells in long-lasting Graves disease. Each CDR3 protein gets one entry after TCRdb re-called the multiplex PCR reads with MiXCR. Of roughly 610,000 distinct CDR3 sequences detected, roughly 16% appear once; the ten largest clones hold more than 10%. These data are also associated with another study on T cells in Graves' hyperthyroidism and ophthalmopathy.

The sample in question was peripheral blood mononuclear cells (PBMCs), obtained at new diagnosis, from a patient treated with antithyroid drugs. The receptors were gathered from a man aged 18 to 30 with Graves disease. CDR3s leave out the opening cysteine and the closing phenylalanine or tryptophan.

cdr3_aa	v_call
ASSLEEANTGELF	TRBV12-3/TRBV12-4
ASSSGREKLF	TRBV6-2/TRBV6-3
SAGGRTGTTYEQY	TRBV20-1
ASIPSTGYAGELF	TRBV6-1
SAPGNTEAF	TRBV20-1
ASSDAGGRTDTQY	TRBV25-1
ASSSRLRVEEKLF	TRBV13
ASTNRAPYEQY	TRBV27
ASSLALTGATDTQY	TRBV5-1
AGSPLLAGGDKKTQY	TRBV4-1
ASSFRGGQGQETQY	TRBV6-5
ASSQQGRSPLH	TRBV11-2
ASSHGNPAAPYGYT	TRBV3-1
ASSQDRSQLREQY	TRBV4-1
ASSFRGREVYEQY	TRBV5-6
ASSQGQGVA	TRBV3-1
ASHPGTGGETQY	TRBV5-1
AWSVPSGANVLT	TRBV30
ASSSVDRVHQPQH	TRBV28
ASSLLNGDSPLH	TRBV28
ASSFVWNSGYTDTQY	TRBV11-3
ASSARLAENTGELF	TRBV4-1
SAPAPRSSYNSPLH	TRBV20-1